The 7 T cell receptor beta chains below were found in one sample sequenced in a study of CD8 T cells in ankylosing spondylitis. Study conclusions and caveats: In ankylosing spondylitis blood, a motif of eight highly homologous TCR beta variants appeared characteristic.

Which antigens these TCRs recognize remains unknown. TCRdb fed the 5' RACE reads into MiXCR, producing one record per CDR3 protein. The profile shows fewer than 550,000 distinct CDR3 sequences, approximately 5.3% of them singletons. The sample consisted of blood, either unsorted or a sorted T cell fraction (not recorded which). Receptor source: a male donor with ankylosing spondylitis.

This clonotype was recorded many times. The chain has TRBV5-1 and TRBJ2-1; a weak D match, TRBD2 (6 bases). In germline, CDR1 is SGHRS, CDR2 YFSETQ. CDR3 size: 16 residues. The germline V and J ends were trimmed by 1 base and 0 bases, with 11 bases remaining between them. The CDR3 loop reads CASSLSGGASYNEQFF. CDR3 in DNA: TGCGCCAGCAGCTTGTCGGGCGGGGCCTCCTACAATGAGCAGTTCTTC.

This clonotype appeared many times. The gene calls are TRBV29-1 and TRBJ2-7; 9 nucleotides agree with TRBD1. J lost 5 bases, V lost 5 bases, and 10 bases had no gene match. Per germline, CDR1 SQVTM and CDR2 ANQGSEA. The CDR3 length is 14 residues. The CDR3 here is CSVLPGTGRNEQYF. CDR3 nucleotide sequence: TGCAGCGTTCTCCCCGGGACAGGGAGAAACGAGCAGTACTTC.

This clonotype was counted ten times or more. This chain uses TRBV12-3 or TRBV12-4 with TRBJ1-1; TRBD1 aligns across 7 bases. The CDR3 totals 13 residues. J was trimmed by 5 bases and V by 3 bases; bases with no gene match: 3. The DNA of the CDR3 is TGTGCCAGCAGTTTCTCAGGGGGAACTGAAGCTTTCTTT. It codes for CASSFSGGTEAFF.

This clonotype was seen repeatedly, ten times or more. The V and J genes are TRBV6-5 and TRBJ2-7; 9 bases fit TRBD1. J gave up 1 base and V 4 bases, and 5 bases lay outside the gene matches. Germline CDR1 MNHEY, CDR2 SVGAGI. This CDR3 is 15 amino acids long. CDR3 sequence: CASSSGTGMSYEQYF. In DNA form, the CDR3 reads TGTGCCAGCAGTTCCGGGACAGGGATGTCCTACGAGCAGTACTTC.

This clonotype was detected many times. The rearrangement joins TRBV20-1 to TRBJ2-7, with D perhaps TRBD1 (6 bases). CDR3 size: 13 residues. Looked up from germline, CDR1 is DFQATT and CDR2 is SNEGSKA (reference sequence). The V gene lost 3 bases and the J gene lost 3 bases, with 12 bases spanning the gap. This CDR3 is CSARRQENYEQYF. The DNA for the CDR3 is TGCAGTGCTAGGAGACAGGAGAACTACGAGCAGTACTTC.

This clonotype has ten or more counts. The chain has TRBV20-1 and TRBJ2-2, with a possible D match to TRBD2 (7 bases). Trimming removed 6 bases at V and 1 base at J, with 18 bases between. The germline gives CDR1 DFQATT, CDR2 SNEGSKA (reference sequence). The CDR3 covers 16 residues. As DNA, the CDR3 is TGCAGTGCCCCGAAAGGGGGGGGGATGAACACCGGGGAGCTGTTTTTT. The encoded protein is CSAPKGGGMNTGELFF.

This clonotype was seen ten or more times. CDR3 DNA: TGTGCCATCAGCCTAGCGGGAGGGGCCAATGAGCAGTTCTTC. Translating gives CAISLAGGANEQFF. The rearrangement uses TRBV10-3 and TRBJ2-1; TRBD2 matches 12 bases. The CDR3 is 14 residues long. J gave up 6 bases and V 6 bases, and 3 bases lay outside the gene matches. In germline, CDR1 is ENHRY, CDR2 SYGVKD.